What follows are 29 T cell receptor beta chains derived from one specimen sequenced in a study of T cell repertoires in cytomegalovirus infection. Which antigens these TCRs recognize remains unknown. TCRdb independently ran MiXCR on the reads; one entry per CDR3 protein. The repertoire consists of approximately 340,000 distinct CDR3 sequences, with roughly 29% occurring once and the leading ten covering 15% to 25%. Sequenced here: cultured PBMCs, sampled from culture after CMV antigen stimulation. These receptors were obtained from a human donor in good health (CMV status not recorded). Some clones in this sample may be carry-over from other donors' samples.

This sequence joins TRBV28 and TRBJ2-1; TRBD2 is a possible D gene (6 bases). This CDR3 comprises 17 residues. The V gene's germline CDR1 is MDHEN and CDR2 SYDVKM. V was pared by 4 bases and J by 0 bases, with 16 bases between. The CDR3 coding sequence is TGTGCCAGCAGTTCAAACCGCGGGACCAGCTCCTACAATGAGCAGTTCTTC. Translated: CASSSNRGTSSYNEQFF.

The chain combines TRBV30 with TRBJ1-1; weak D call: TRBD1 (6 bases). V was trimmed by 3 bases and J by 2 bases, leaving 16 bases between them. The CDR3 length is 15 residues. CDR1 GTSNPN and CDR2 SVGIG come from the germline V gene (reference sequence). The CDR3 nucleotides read TGTGCCTGGAGGGATAACAGGGCCAGAAACACTGAAGCTTTCTTT. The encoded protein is CAWRDNRARNTEAFF. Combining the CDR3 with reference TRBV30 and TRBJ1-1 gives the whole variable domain SQTIHQWPATLVQPVGSPLSLECTVEGTSNPNLYWYRQAAGRGLQLLFYSVGIGQISSEVPQNLSASRPQDRQFILSSKKLLLSDSGFYLCAWRDNRARNTEAFFGQGTRLTVV.

The CDR3: CASSGLAAGTDTQYF. CDR3 bases: TGTGCCAGCAGTGGACTAGCGGCGGGGACAGATACGCAGTATTTT. This chain connects TRBV6-1 to TRBJ2-3; 9 bases agree with TRBD2. J was trimmed by 3 bases and V by 4 bases; bases with no gene match: 5. The CDR3 consists of 15 residues. Per the germline V gene, CDR1 is MNHNS and CDR2 is SASEGT.

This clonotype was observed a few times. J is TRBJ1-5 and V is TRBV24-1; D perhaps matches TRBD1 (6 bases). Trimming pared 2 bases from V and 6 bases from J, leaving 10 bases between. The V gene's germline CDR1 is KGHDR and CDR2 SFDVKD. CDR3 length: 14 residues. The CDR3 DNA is TGTGCCACCAGTGATTGGACAGTTGGTCAGCCCCAGCATTTT. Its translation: CATSDWTVGQPQHF.

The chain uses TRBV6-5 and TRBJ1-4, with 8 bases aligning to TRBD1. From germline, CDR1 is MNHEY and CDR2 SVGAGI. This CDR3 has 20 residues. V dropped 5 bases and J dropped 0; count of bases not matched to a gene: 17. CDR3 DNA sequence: TGTGCCAGCAGTGCCTCCGGACAGGGCCGACCTCCTGCAACTAATGAAAAACTGTTTTTT. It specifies CASSASGQGRPPATNEKLFF.

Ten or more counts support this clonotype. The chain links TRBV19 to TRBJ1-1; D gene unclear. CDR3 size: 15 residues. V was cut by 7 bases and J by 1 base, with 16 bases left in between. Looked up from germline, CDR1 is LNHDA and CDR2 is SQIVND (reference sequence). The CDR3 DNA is TGTGCCAGTATAGGTTCCGCAGTCTCGAACACTGAAGCTTTCTTT. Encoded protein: CASIGSAVSNTEAFF.

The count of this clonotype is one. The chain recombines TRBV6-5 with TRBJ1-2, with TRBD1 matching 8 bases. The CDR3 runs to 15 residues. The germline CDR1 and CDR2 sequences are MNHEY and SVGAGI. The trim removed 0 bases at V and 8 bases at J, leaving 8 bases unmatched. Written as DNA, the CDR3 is TGTGCCAGCAGTTACTCGGCTCAGGGGGCTTTAGGCTACACCTTC. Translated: CASSYSAQGALGYTF.

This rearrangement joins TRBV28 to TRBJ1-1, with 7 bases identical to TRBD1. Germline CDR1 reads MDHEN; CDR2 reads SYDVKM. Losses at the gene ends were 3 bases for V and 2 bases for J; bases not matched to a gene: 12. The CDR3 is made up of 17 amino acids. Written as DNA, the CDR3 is TGTGCCAGCAGTTTTAGAGGCAGGGGGAGAAGAAACACTGAAGCTTTCTTT. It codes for CASSFRGRGRRNTEAFF.

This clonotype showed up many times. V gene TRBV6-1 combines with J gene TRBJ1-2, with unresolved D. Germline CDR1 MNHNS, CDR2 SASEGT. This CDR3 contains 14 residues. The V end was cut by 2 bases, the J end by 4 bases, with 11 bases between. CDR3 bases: TGTGCCAGCAGTGAAACTACTATAGGCTATGGCTACACCTTC. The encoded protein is CASSETTIGYGYTF.

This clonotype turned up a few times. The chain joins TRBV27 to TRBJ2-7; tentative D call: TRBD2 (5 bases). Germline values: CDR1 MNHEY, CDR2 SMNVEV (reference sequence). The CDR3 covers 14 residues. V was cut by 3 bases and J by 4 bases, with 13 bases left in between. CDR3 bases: TGTGCCAGCAGTTTGAGCGGTAGTGAGTACGAGCAGTACTTC. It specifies CASSLSGSEYEQYF.

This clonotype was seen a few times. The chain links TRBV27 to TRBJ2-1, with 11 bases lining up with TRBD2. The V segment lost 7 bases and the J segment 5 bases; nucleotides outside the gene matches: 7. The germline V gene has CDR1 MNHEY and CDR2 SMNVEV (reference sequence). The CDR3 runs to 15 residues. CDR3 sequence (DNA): TGTGCCAGCACCCAACTAGCGGGAGAGGACAATGAGCAGTTCTTC. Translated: CASTQLAGEDNEQFF.

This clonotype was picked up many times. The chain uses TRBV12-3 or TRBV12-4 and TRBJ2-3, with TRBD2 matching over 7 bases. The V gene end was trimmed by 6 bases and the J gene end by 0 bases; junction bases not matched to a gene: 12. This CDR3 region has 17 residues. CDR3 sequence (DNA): TGTGCCAGCAGCCGCTCGGGGGGACGAAGAAGCACAGATACGCAGTATTTT. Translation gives CASSRSGGRRSTDTQYF.

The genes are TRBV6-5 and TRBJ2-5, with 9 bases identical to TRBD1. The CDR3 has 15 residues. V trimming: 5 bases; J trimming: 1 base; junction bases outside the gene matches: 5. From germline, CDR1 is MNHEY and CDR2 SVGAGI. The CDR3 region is CASSRRDRAQETQYF. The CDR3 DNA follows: TGTGCCAGCAGTCGCCGGGACAGGGCCCAAGAGACCCAGTACTTC.

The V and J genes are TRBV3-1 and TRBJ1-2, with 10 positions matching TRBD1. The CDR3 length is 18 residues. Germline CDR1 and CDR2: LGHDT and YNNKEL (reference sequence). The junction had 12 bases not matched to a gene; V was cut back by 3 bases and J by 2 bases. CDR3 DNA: TGTGCCAGCAGCCAGACCCGGGACAGGGGAAAGCTAAACTATGGCTACACCTTC. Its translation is CASSQTRDRGKLNYGYTF.

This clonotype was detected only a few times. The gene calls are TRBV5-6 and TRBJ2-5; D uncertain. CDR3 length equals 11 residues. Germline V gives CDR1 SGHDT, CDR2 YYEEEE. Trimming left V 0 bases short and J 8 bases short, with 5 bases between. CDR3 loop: CASSLGFTQYF. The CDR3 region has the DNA TGTGCCAGCAGCTTGGGGTTCACCCAGTACTTC.

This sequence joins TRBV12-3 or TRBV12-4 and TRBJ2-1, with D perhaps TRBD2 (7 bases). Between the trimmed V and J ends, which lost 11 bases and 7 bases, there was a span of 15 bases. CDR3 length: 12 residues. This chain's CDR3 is CACEGGFNEQFF. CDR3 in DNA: TGTGCCTGCGAGGGGGGGTTTAATGAGCAGTTCTTC.

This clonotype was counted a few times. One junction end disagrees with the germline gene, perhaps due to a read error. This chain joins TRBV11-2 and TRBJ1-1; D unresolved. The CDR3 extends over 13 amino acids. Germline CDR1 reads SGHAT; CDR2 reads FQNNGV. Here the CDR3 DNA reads TGTGCCAGCAGCCTAGAACGAGCCACTGAAGCTTTCTTT. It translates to CASSLERATEAFF. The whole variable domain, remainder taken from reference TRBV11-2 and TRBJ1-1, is EAGVAQSPRYKIIEKRQSVAFWCNPISGHATLYWYQQILGQGPKLLIQFQNNGVVDDSQLPKDRFSAERLKGVDSTLKIQPAKLEDSAVYLCASSLERATEAFFGQGTRLTVV.

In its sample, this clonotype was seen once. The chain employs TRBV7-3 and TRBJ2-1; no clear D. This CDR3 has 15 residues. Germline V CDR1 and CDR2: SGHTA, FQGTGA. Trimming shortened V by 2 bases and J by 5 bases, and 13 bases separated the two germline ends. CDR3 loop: CASSLGVGLHNEQFF. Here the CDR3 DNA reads TGTGCCAGCAGCTTAGGGGTGGGGTTGCACAATGAGCAGTTCTTC.

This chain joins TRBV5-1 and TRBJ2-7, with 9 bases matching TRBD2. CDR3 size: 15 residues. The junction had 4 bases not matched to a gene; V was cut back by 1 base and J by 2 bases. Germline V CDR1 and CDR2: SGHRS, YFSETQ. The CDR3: CASSLIASGTYEQYF. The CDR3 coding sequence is TGCGCCAGCAGCTTGATCGCTAGCGGGACCTACGAGCAGTACTTC.

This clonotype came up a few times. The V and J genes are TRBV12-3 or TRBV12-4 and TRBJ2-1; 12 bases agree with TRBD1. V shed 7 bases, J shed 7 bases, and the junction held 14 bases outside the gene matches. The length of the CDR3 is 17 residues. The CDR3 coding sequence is TGTGCCAGCACCTTCCCTTCCGGGACAGGGGGCGAGAATGAGCAGTTCTTC. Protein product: CASTFPSGTGGENEQFF.

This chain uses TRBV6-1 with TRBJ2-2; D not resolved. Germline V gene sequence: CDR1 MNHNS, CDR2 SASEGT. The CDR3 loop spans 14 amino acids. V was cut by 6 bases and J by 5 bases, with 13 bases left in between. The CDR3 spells CASRMEMATGELFF. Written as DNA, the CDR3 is TGTGCCAGCAGGATGGAGATGGCAACCGGGGAGCTGTTTTTT.

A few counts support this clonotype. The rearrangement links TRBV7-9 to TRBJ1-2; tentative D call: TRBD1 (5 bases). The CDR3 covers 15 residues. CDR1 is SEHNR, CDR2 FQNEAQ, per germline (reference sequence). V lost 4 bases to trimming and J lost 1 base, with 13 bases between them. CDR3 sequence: CASSSRDGINYGYTF. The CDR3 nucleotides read TGTGCCAGCAGCTCCCGGGACGGCATTAACTATGGCTACACCTTC.

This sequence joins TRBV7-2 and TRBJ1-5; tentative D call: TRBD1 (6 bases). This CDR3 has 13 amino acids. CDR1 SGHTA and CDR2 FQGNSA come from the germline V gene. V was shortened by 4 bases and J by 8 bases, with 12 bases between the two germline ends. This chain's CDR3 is CASSSLRGEPQHF. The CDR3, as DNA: TGTGCCAGCAGCTCTCTCAGGGGAGAGCCCCAGCATTTT.

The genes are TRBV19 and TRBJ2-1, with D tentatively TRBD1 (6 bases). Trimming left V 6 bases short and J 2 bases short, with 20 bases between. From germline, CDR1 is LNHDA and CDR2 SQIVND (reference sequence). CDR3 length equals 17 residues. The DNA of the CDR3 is TGTGCCAGTAGCACAACCTTCCACAGGGTAACCTACAATGAGCAGTTCTTC. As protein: CASSTTFHRVTYNEQFF.

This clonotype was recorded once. CDR3 residues: CASRRLAGGPPSDTYNEQFF. Here the CDR3 DNA reads TGTGCCAGCAGACGACTAGCGGGGGGTCCGCCTTCCGATACGTACAATGAGCAGTTCTTC. V gene TRBV6-2 or TRBV6-3 combines with J gene TRBJ2-1; 13 bases align to TRBD2. The germline V gene encodes CDR1 MNHEY and CDR2 SVGEGT. V lost 6 bases, J lost 4 bases, and 18 bases stayed unmatched. The CDR3 extends over 20 amino acids.

As DNA, the CDR3 is TGTGCCAGCAGCTTGAGTTTATCGGGTGGCAATCAGCCCCAGCATTTT. This encodes CASSLSLSGGNQPQHF. V usage is TRBV27 and J usage is TRBJ1-5; no reliable D call. The V and J ends lost 6 bases and 2 bases respectively, with 17 bases between them. The V gene's germline CDR1 is MNHEY and CDR2 SMNVEV (reference sequence). The CDR3 loop spans 16 amino acids.

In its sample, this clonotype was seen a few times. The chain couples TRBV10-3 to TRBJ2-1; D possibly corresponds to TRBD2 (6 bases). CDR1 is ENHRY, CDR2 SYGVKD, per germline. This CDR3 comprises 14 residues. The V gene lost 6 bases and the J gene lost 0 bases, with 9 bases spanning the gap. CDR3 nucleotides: TGTGCCATCAGGCGGGAATTCTCCTACAATGAGCAGTTCTTC. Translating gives CAIRREFSYNEQFF.

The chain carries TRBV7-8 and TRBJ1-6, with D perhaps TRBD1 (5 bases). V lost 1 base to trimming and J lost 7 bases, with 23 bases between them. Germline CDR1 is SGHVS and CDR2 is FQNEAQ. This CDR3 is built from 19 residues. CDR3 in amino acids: CASSLGQGRSPAGNSPLHF. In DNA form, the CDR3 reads TGTGCCAGCAGCTTAGGTCAGGGACGGAGCCCGGCTGGAAATTCACCCCTCCACTTT.

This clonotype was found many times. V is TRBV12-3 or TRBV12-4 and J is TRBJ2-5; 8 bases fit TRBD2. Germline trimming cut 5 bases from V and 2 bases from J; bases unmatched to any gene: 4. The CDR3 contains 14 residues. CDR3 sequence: CASSNQREQETQYF. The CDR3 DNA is TGTGCCAGCAGTAACCAGCGGGAGCAAGAGACCCAGTACTTC.